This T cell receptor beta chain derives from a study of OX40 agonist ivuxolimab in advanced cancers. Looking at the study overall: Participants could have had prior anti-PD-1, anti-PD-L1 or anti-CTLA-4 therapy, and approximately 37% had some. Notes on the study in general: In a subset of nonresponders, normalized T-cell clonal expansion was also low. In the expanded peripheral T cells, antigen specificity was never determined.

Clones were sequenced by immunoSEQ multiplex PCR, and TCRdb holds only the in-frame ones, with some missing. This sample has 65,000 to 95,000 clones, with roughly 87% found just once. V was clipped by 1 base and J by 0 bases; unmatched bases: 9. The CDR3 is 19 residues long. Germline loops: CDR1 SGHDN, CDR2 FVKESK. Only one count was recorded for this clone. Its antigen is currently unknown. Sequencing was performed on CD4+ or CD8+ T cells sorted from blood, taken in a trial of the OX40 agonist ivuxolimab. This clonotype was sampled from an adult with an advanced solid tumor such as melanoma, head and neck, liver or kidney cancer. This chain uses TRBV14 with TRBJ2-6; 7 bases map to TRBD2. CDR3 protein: CASSQGGGPFFSGANVLTF. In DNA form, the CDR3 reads TGTGCCAGCAGCCAAGGGGGAGGGCCCTTCTTCTCTGGGGCCAACGTCCTGACTTTC.